The rows below give T cell receptor beta chains drawn from one sample of a study of cytomegalovirus exposure and HLA in healthy donors. Using immunoSEQ multiplex PCR, the repertoire was profiled, and TCRdb retains in-frame clones only, with some absent. The sample has about 160,000 clones, about 76% seen once; the top ten hold about 1.9%. Sequenced material: PBMCs. Receptor source: a female donor in good health and CMV-seronegative. The CDR3 runs from the conserved cysteine through the conserved F or W. The order of the fields is V gene, clone size, CDR3 length, D gene, J gene, CDR3 DNA, CDR3 protein. D genes are given only for firm matches. A clone size is listed for some rows: how often the clone was seen (once, few, many), or a class if it is expanded.

v_gene: TRBV30
abundance: -
len: 12
d_gene: -
j_gene: TRBJ2-7
CDR3nt: TGTGCCTGGAATCAGGTAACCTACGAGCAGTACTTC
CDR3aa: CAWNQVTYEQYF

v_gene: TRBV4-2
abundance: once
len: 14
d_gene: -
j_gene: TRBJ1-2
CDR3nt: TGTGCCAGCAGCCCCTCCGGACAGTCCTATGGCTACACCTTC
CDR3aa: CASSPSGQSYGYTF

v_gene: TRBV6-5
abundance: -
len: 14
d_gene: -
j_gene: TRBJ2-7
CDR3nt: TGTGCCAGCAGTTACTCTCCGGGGAGCTACGAGCAGTACTTC
CDR3aa: CASSYSPGSYEQYF

v_gene: TRBV19
abundance: -
len: 17
d_gene: -
j_gene: TRBJ2-2
CDR3nt: TGTGCCAGTAGTATGAATTACAGGAAAGGGGACACCGGGGAGCTGTTTTTT
CDR3aa: CASSMNYRKGDTGELFF

v_gene: TRBV7-6
abundance: -
len: 16
d_gene: -
j_gene: TRBJ1-5
CDR3nt: TGTGCCAGCAGCTCCCTCCCGGGGGAGGGCAATCAGCCCCAGCATTTT
CDR3aa: CASSSLPGEGNQPQHF

v_gene: TRBV5-5
abundance: -
len: 15
d_gene: -
j_gene: TRBJ1-4
CDR3nt: TGTGCCAGCAGCGGTAGACAGTCCCCGAAGGAAAAACTGTTTTTT
CDR3aa: CASSGRQSPKEKLFF

v_gene: TRBV7-8
abundance: once
len: 16
d_gene: TRBD2
j_gene: TRBJ2-7
CDR3nt: TGTGCCAGCAGCTTAGTACTCAGCGGGGGGGACTACGAGCAGTACTTC
CDR3aa: CASSLVLSGGDYEQYF

v_gene: TRBV5-4
abundance: -
len: 15
d_gene: -
j_gene: TRBJ1-5
CDR3nt: TGTGCCAGCAGCTTGGAGCCAGGGGCTGATCAGCCCCAGCATTTT
CDR3aa: CASSLEPGADQPQHF

v_gene: TRBV15
abundance: -
len: 16
d_gene: -
j_gene: TRBJ2-7
CDR3nt: TGTGCCACCAGCAGAGCCCGGGGCGGGGGCGTCGACGAGCAGTACTTC
CDR3aa: CATSRARGGGVDEQYF

v_gene: TRBV5-1
abundance: -
len: 15
d_gene: -
j_gene: TRBJ1-1
CDR3nt: TGCGCCAGCAGCTTGTTGTACAGAGAGAACACTGAAGCTTTCTTT
CDR3aa: CASSLLYRENTEAFF

v_gene: TRBV19
abundance: -
len: 17
d_gene: TRBD1
j_gene: TRBJ2-1
CDR3nt: TGTGCCAGCTTTCCGGGACAGGCGACTTTCTCCTACAATGAGCAGTTCTTC
CDR3aa: CASFPGQATFSYNEQFF

v_gene: TRBV2
abundance: -
len: 14
d_gene: -
j_gene: TRBJ2-7
CDR3nt: TGTGCCAGCAGTGATAAGGCAGGGGACGACGAGCAGTACTTC
CDR3aa: CASSDKAGDDEQYF

v_gene: TRBV5-1
abundance: few
len: 12
d_gene: -
j_gene: TRBJ1-2
CDR3nt: TGCGCCAGCAGCCCCTTTTCCTCGGGCTACACCTTC
CDR3aa: CASSPFSSGYTF

v_gene: TRBV5-8
abundance: -
len: 13
d_gene: TRBD1
j_gene: TRBJ1-1
CDR3nt: TGTGCCAGCAGCGTGGACAGGGGCACTGAAGCTTTCTTT
CDR3aa: CASSVDRGTEAFF

v_gene: TRBV7-6
abundance: -
len: 14
d_gene: -
j_gene: TRBJ2-5
CDR3nt: TGTGCCAGCAGCAAAACTAGGCTCCCAGAGACCCAGTACTTC
CDR3aa: CASSKTRLPETQYF

v_gene: TRBV4-1
abundance: few
len: 15
d_gene: -
j_gene: TRBJ1-5
CDR3nt: TGCGCCAGCAGCCTGGGAGTGGATAGCAATCAGCCCCAGCATTTT
CDR3aa: CASSLGVDSNQPQHF

v_gene: TRBV30
abundance: -
len: 15
d_gene: -
j_gene: TRBJ1-5
CDR3nt: TGTGCCTGGCACCCGGGGACTCTTCGGAATCAGCCCCAGCATTTT
CDR3aa: CAWHPGTLRNQPQHF

v_gene: TRBV6-5
abundance: -
len: 13
d_gene: TRBD1
j_gene: TRBJ1-4
CDR3nt: TGTGCCAGCAGACTGACAGGGAGTGAAAAACTGTTTTTT
CDR3aa: CASRLTGSEKLFF

v_gene: TRBV30
abundance: -
len: 14
d_gene: -
j_gene: TRBJ1-2
CDR3nt: TGTGCCTGGACCGTAGAGGCGGGGGGGCATGGCTACACCTTC
CDR3aa: CAWTVEAGGHGYTF

v_gene: TRBV30
abundance: -
len: 15
d_gene: TRBD1
j_gene: TRBJ2-2
CDR3nt: TGTGCCTGGAAAACCGGGACAGGAGACACCGGGGAGCTGTTTTTT
CDR3aa: CAWKTGTGDTGELFF

v_gene: TRBV6-6
abundance: -
len: 14
d_gene: TRBD1
j_gene: TRBJ2-2
CDR3nt: TGTGCCAGCTTCGGACAGGCTAACACCGGGGAGCTGTTTTTT
CDR3aa: CASFGQANTGELFF

v_gene: TRBV10-3
abundance: -
len: 15
d_gene: TRBD1
j_gene: TRBJ2-5
CDR3nt: TGTGCCATCAGTGAGTCGGACAGGGACCCCATGACCCAGTACTTC
CDR3aa: CAISESDRDPMTQYF

v_gene: TRBV4-1
abundance: -
len: 16
d_gene: TRBD1
j_gene: TRBJ1-2
CDR3nt: TGCGCCAGCAGCCAAGAGGGATCAGGGGGAGGCTATGGCTACACCTTC
CDR3aa: CASSQEGSGGGYGYTF

v_gene: TRBV5-8
abundance: -
len: 13
d_gene: -
j_gene: TRBJ1-1
CDR3nt: TGTGCCAGCAGCTTGGGCGGGAGTTCCGGGGCTTTCTTT
CDR3aa: CASSLGGSSGAFF

v_gene: TRBV19
abundance: -
len: 13
d_gene: -
j_gene: TRBJ2-3
CDR3nt: TGTGCCAGTAGTATAGGGGACACAAATACGCAGTATTTT
CDR3aa: CASSIGDTNTQYF

v_gene: TRBV25-1
abundance: few
len: 16
d_gene: -
j_gene: TRBJ1-2
CDR3nt: TGTGCCAGCAGTGAAGGATCCCGGGGGGGCATCTATGGCTACACCTTC
CDR3aa: CASSEGSRGGIYGYTF

v_gene: TRBV5-1
abundance: -
len: 15
d_gene: -
j_gene: TRBJ2-1
CDR3nt: TGCGCCAGCAGCCCCCCCGGGACACTCAACAATGAGCAGTTCTTC
CDR3aa: CASSPPGTLNNEQFF

v_gene: TRBV7-9
abundance: -
len: 15
d_gene: -
j_gene: TRBJ1-1
CDR3nt: TGTGCCAGCAGCCCGGCGGGGAGGATGGGCACTGAAGCTTTCTTT
CDR3aa: CASSPAGRMGTEAFF

v_gene: TRBV7-8
abundance: -
len: 13
d_gene: -
j_gene: TRBJ2-1
CDR3nt: TGTGCCAGCAGCTTAGAGGCTAGCGTTGAGCAGTTCTTC
CDR3aa: CASSLEASVEQFF

v_gene: TRBV14
abundance: -
len: 13
d_gene: -
j_gene: TRBJ1-1
CDR3nt: TGTGCCAGCAGCCGGGTCGGGGACACTGAAGCTTTCTTT
CDR3aa: CASSRVGDTEAFF

v_gene: TRBV9
abundance: -
len: 15
d_gene: TRBD2
j_gene: TRBJ2-1
CDR3nt: TGTGCCAGCAGCGGACTGGGACTAGCTAACGACGAGCAGTTCTTC
CDR3aa: CASSGLGLANDEQFF

v_gene: TRBV6-5
abundance: -
len: 16
d_gene: -
j_gene: TRBJ1-2
CDR3nt: TGTGCCAGCAGTTACTCGAGCGGCCCGGAGGACTATGGCTACACCTTC
CDR3aa: CASSYSSGPEDYGYTF

v_gene: TRBV7-8
abundance: -
len: 17
d_gene: TRBD2
j_gene: TRBJ2-3
CDR3nt: TGTGCCAGCAGCTTAGCGGCTAGCGGGGGGTTCACAGATACGCAGTATTTT
CDR3aa: CASSLAASGGFTDTQYF

v_gene: TRBV5-3
abundance: -
len: 13
d_gene: -
j_gene: TRBJ2-7
CDR3nt: TGTGCCAGAAGCTTTGCTGGAGGGTCCGAGCAGTACTTC
CDR3aa: CARSFAGGSEQYF

v_gene: TRBV11-3
abundance: -
len: 16
d_gene: -
j_gene: TRBJ2-7
CDR3nt: TGTGCCAGCAGCTTAGAGGCACAGGGCCTTCCCTACGAGCAGTACTTC
CDR3aa: CASSLEAQGLPYEQYF

v_gene: TRBV7-7
abundance: -
len: 13
d_gene: -
j_gene: TRBJ2-1
CDR3nt: TGTGCCAGCAGCCTTACTAGAATCAATGAGCAGTTCTTC
CDR3aa: CASSLTRINEQFF

v_gene: TRBV29-1
abundance: few
len: 14
d_gene: -
j_gene: TRBJ1-1
CDR3nt: TGCAGCGTTGAAGATGGCGTCGGGAGGCTTGGGGCTTTCTTT
CDR3aa: CSVEDGVGRLGAFF

v_gene: TRBV2
abundance: -
len: 14
d_gene: TRBD1
j_gene: TRBJ2-7
CDR3nt: TGTGCCAGCAGTGAAGACAGGGGGGATTACGAGCAGTACTTC
CDR3aa: CASSEDRGDYEQYF

v_gene: TRBV4-1
abundance: -
len: 16
d_gene: TRBD2
j_gene: TRBJ2-1
CDR3nt: TGCGCCAGCAGCCAAGAAGGACTAGCGGGGGCGGGGGAGCAGTTCTTC
CDR3aa: CASSQEGLAGAGEQFF

v_gene: TRBV29-1
abundance: -
len: 14
d_gene: TRBD1
j_gene: TRBJ2-3
CDR3nt: TGCAGCGGTACGGAGCAGGGGGCGAAAGATACGCAGTATTTT
CDR3aa: CSGTEQGAKDTQYF

v_gene: TRBV13
abundance: -
len: 12
d_gene: -
j_gene: TRBJ2-7
CDR3nt: TGTGCCAGCAGCTTTCGCAGGGCCGAGCAGTACTTC
CDR3aa: CASSFRRAEQYF

v_gene: TRBV5-1
abundance: -
len: 15
d_gene: TRBD2
j_gene: TRBJ2-3
CDR3nt: TGCGCCAGCAGCCCAACTAGCGTAAACACAGATACGCAGTATTTT
CDR3aa: CASSPTSVNTDTQYF

v_gene: TRBV27
abundance: few
len: 17
d_gene: -
j_gene: TRBJ1-3
CDR3nt: TGTGCCAGCAGTTCCCTTAGCAGAACTTTCTCTGGAAACACCATATATTTT
CDR3aa: CASSSLSRTFSGNTIYF

v_gene: TRBV10-3
abundance: -
len: 17
d_gene: -
j_gene: TRBJ1-3
CDR3nt: TGTGCCATCAGTGAGCGCCGGGGAGGGCGGATCGGAAACACCATATATTTT
CDR3aa: CAISERRGGRIGNTIYF

v_gene: TRBV7-2
abundance: -
len: 15
d_gene: TRBD2
j_gene: TRBJ2-7
CDR3nt: TGTGCCAGCAGATACATAGCGGGAGGGCCCTACGAGCAGTACTTC
CDR3aa: CASRYIAGGPYEQYF